The rows below give T cell receptor beta chains drawn from one sample of a study of early T cells in non-severe SARS-CoV-2 infection. TCRdb passed the 5' RACE reads through MiXCR, listing each CDR3 protein once. The data contain roughly 72,000 distinct CDR3 sequences, about an eighth of them seen just once; the ten biggest clones take up roughly 2.5%. The starting material was whole blood, obtained at baseline. These receptors came from an adult who was a healthcare worker with PCR-confirmed SARS-CoV-2 infection or an uninfected control (not recorded which). Both conserved end residues are part of each CDR3. Each record gives: J gene, V gene, D gene, clone size, CDR3 protein, CDR3 DNA. A D gene is named only where the DNA matches it firmly. Expanded clones are given a class, and other clones once, few, many or no size at all.

J gene: TRBJ2-4
V gene: TRBV18
D gene: TRBD1
clone size: -
CDR3 protein: CASTGGSRDIQYF
CDR3 DNA: TGTGCCAGCACAGGGGGATCTCGGGACATTCAGTACTTC

J gene: TRBJ1-5
V gene: TRBV27
D gene: -
clone size: -
CDR3 protein: CASSRRPGDNQPQRF
CDR3 DNA: TGTGCCAGCAGTCGCCGGCCAGGGGACAATCAGCCCCAGCGTTTT

J gene: TRBJ1-1
V gene: TRBV5-1
D gene: TRBD1
clone size: many
CDR3 protein: CASSLTRGITEAFF
CDR3 DNA: TGCGCCAGCAGCTTAACCAGGGGGATCACTGAAGCTTTCTTT

J gene: TRBJ2-1
V gene: TRBV10-2
D gene: -
clone size: -
CDR3 protein: CASSERYNEQFF
CDR3 DNA: TGCGCCAGCAGTGAAAGATACAATGAGCAGTTCTTC

J gene: TRBJ2-2
V gene: TRBV27
D gene: -
clone size: -
CDR3 protein: CASGHWNQNTGELFF
CDR3 DNA: TGTGCCAGCGGCCATTGGAACCAGAACACCGGGGAGCTGTTTTTT

J gene: TRBJ2-1
V gene: TRBV18
D gene: TRBD1
clone size: -
CDR3 protein: CASSPGQGTYNEQFF
CDR3 DNA: TGTGCCAGCTCACCGGGACAGGGGACCTACAATGAGCAGTTCTTC

J gene: TRBJ1-2
V gene: TRBV20-1
D gene: -
clone size: few
CDR3 protein: CSARDLPGNGYTF
CDR3 DNA: TGCAGTGCTAGAGATCTCCCGGGGAATGGCTACACCTTC

J gene: TRBJ1-2
V gene: TRBV5-1
D gene: TRBD1
clone size: -
CDR3 protein: CASSARQGGGYTF
CDR3 DNA: TGCGCCAGCAGCGCTAGACAGGGAGGTGGCTACACCTTC

J gene: TRBJ2-7
V gene: TRBV14
D gene: TRBD2
clone size: few
CDR3 protein: CASSSGAGGYEQYF
CDR3 DNA: TGTGCCAGCAGCTCTGGAGCGGGGGGCTACGAGCAGTACTTC

J gene: TRBJ2-2
V gene: TRBV7-2
D gene: -
clone size: many
CDR3 protein: CASSLSAVGRTGELFF
CDR3 DNA: TGTGCCAGCAGCTTATCTGCGGTCGGGCGAACCGGGGAGCTGTTTTTT

J gene: TRBJ2-1
V gene: TRBV2
D gene: TRBD2
clone size: few
CDR3 protein: CASSESSGEDNEQFF
CDR3 DNA: TGTGCCAGCAGTGAATCTAGCGGGGAGGACAATGAGCAGTTCTTC

J gene: TRBJ2-3
V gene: TRBV6-2/TRBV6-3
D gene: TRBD2
clone size: few
CDR3 protein: CASSSSGGYTDTQYF
CDR3 DNA: TGTGCCAGCAGCTCTAGCGGGGGTTACACAGATACGCAGTATTTT

J gene: TRBJ1-4
V gene: TRBV29-1
D gene: -
clone size: -
CDR3 protein: CSVEEHRFRVANEKLFF
CDR3 DNA: TGCAGCGTTGAAGAGCATCGGTTCAGGGTAGCTAATGAAAAACTGTTTTTT

J gene: TRBJ2-5
V gene: TRBV5-1
D gene: TRBD1
clone size: many
CDR3 protein: CASSRRTGGEETQYF
CDR3 DNA: TGCGCCAGCAGCCGACGGACAGGGGGCGAAGAGACCCAGTACTTC

J gene: TRBJ2-2
V gene: TRBV5-1
D gene: -
clone size: -
CDR3 protein: CASSLGPKQGGELFF
CDR3 DNA: TGCGCCAGCAGCTTGGGGCCGAAGCAGGGCGGGGAGCTGTTTTTT

J gene: TRBJ2-3
V gene: TRBV5-4
D gene: TRBD2
clone size: few
CDR3 protein: CASSWDTSGGPQYF
CDR3 DNA: TGTGCCAGCAGCTGGGATACTAGCGGGGGGCCGCAGTATTTT

J gene: TRBJ1-3
V gene: TRBV4-3
D gene: -
clone size: few
CDR3 protein: CASSSARGNTIYF
CDR3 DNA: TGCGCCAGCAGTTCCGCCAGGGGAAACACCATATATTTT

J gene: TRBJ2-7
V gene: TRBV29-1
D gene: TRBD2
clone size: -
CDR3 protein: CSVQAGAFSYEQYF
CDR3 DNA: TGCAGCGTCCAAGCGGGGGCCTTCTCCTACGAGCAGTACTTC

J gene: TRBJ1-1
V gene: TRBV29-1
D gene: -
clone size: once
CDR3 protein: CSVEVIERNTEVFF
CDR3 DNA: TGCAGCGTTGAAGTTATAGAAAGGAACACTGAAGTTTTCTTT

J gene: TRBJ2-5
V gene: TRBV7-2
D gene: TRBD2
clone size: few
CDR3 protein: CASSRGGAVETQYF
CDR3 DNA: TGTGCCAGCAGCCGCGGGGGGGCAGTTGAGACCCAGTACTTC

J gene: TRBJ1-2
V gene: TRBV12-3/TRBV12-4
D gene: -
clone size: -
CDR3 protein: CASSSQGVPGYTF
CDR3 DNA: TGTGCCAGCAGTTCGCAGGGAGTCCCGGGCTACACCTTC

J gene: TRBJ1-1
V gene: TRBV7-7
D gene: -
clone size: many
CDR3 protein: CASSFRRNTEAFF
CDR3 DNA: TGTGCCAGCAGCTTTCGCAGAAACACTGAAGCTTTCTTT

J gene: TRBJ1-1
V gene: TRBV18
D gene: -
clone size: many
CDR3 protein: CASSPRGGRRGTEAFF
CDR3 DNA: TGTGCCAGCTCACCACGTGGCGGGCGCCGGGGCACTGAAGCTTTCTTT

J gene: TRBJ1-2
V gene: TRBV15
D gene: -
clone size: -
CDR3 protein: CATSRGFGYGYTF
CDR3 DNA: TGTGCCACCAGCAGGGGGTTTGGCTATGGCTACACCTTC

J gene: TRBJ1-4
V gene: TRBV7-9
D gene: -
clone size: many
CDR3 protein: CASSVYATNEKLFF
CDR3 DNA: TGTGCCAGCAGCGTCTACGCAACTAATGAAAAACTGTTTTTT

J gene: TRBJ1-2
V gene: TRBV2
D gene: TRBD1
clone size: few
CDR3 protein: CASSGGQGVEGYTF
CDR3 DNA: TGTGCCAGCAGCGGGGGACAGGGGGTCGAGGGCTACACCTTC

J gene: TRBJ1-5
V gene: TRBV12-3/TRBV12-4
D gene: -
clone size: -
CDR3 protein: CASRAEISNQPQHF
CDR3 DNA: TGTGCCAGCAGAGCGGAGATTAGCAATCAGCCCCAGCATTTT

J gene: TRBJ1-2
V gene: TRBV7-6
D gene: -
clone size: -
CDR3 protein: CASSRTAFYGYTF
CDR3 DNA: TGTGCCAGCAGCCGGACAGCTTTCTATGGCTACACCTTC

J gene: TRBJ2-1
V gene: TRBV18
D gene: -
clone size: -
CDR3 protein: CASSPWAYRYNEQFF
CDR3 DNA: TGTGCCAGCTCACCATGGGCTTACCGCTACAATGAGCAGTTCTTC

J gene: TRBJ2-7
V gene: TRBV29-1
D gene: -
clone size: -
CDR3 protein: CSVVGGTSYEQYF
CDR3 DNA: TGCAGCGTTGTGGGGGGAACCTCCTACGAGCAGTACTTC

J gene: TRBJ1-2
V gene: TRBV2
D gene: -
clone size: many
CDR3 protein: CATGEGRGSYGYTF
CDR3 DNA: TGTGCCACTGGAGAAGGGAGGGGGAGCTATGGCTACACCTTC

J gene: TRBJ2-2
V gene: TRBV28
D gene: -
clone size: few
CDR3 protein: CASSFMGSTGELFF
CDR3 DNA: TGTGCCAGCAGTTTTATGGGGTCCACCGGGGAGCTGTTTTTT

J gene: TRBJ2-3
V gene: TRBV6-5
D gene: TRBD2
clone size: few
CDR3 protein: CASSRGTSGGSDTQYF
CDR3 DNA: TGTGCCAGCAGTCGTGGGACTAGCGGGGGGTCAGATACGCAGTATTTT

J gene: TRBJ2-2
V gene: TRBV7-2
D gene: -
clone size: many
CDR3 protein: CASNQGANTGELFF
CDR3 DNA: TGTGCCAGCAACCAAGGGGCCAACACCGGGGAGCTGTTTTTT

J gene: TRBJ2-3
V gene: TRBV10-3
D gene: -
clone size: many
CDR3 protein: CAISESQLTSTDTQYF
CDR3 DNA: TGTGCCATCAGTGAGTCCCAGCTGACTAGCACAGATACGCAGTATTTT

J gene: TRBJ2-3
V gene: TRBV4-1
D gene: -
clone size: -
CDR3 protein: CASSQTPIADTQYF
CDR3 DNA: TGCGCCAGCAGCCAGACACCAATTGCAGATACGCAGTATTTT

J gene: TRBJ1-4
V gene: TRBV5-1
D gene: TRBD1
clone size: few
CDR3 protein: CASSRTGVGEKLFF
CDR3 DNA: TGCGCCAGCAGCCGCACAGGGGTTGGCGAAAAACTGTTTTTT

J gene: TRBJ2-3
V gene: TRBV4-2
D gene: -
clone size: few
CDR3 protein: CASSEEVQSATQYF
CDR3 DNA: TGTGCCAGCAGCGAAGAGGTCCAGAGCGCTACGCAGTATTTT

J gene: TRBJ1-1
V gene: TRBV4-2
D gene: -
clone size: many
CDR3 protein: CASSQDLDTGGNF
CDR3 DNA: TGTGCCAGCAGCCAAGATTTGGATACGGGGGGGAACTTT

J gene: TRBJ2-7
V gene: TRBV28
D gene: -
clone size: -
CDR3 protein: CVSSRPSGDSYEQYF
CDR3 DNA: TGTGTCAGCAGCCGTCCGTCCGGGGACTCCTACGAGCAGTACTTC

J gene: TRBJ2-3
V gene: TRBV28
D gene: TRBD2
clone size: few
CDR3 protein: CASSLHSGGADTQYF
CDR3 DNA: TGTGCCAGCAGCCTCCATAGCGGGGGTGCAGATACGCAGTATTTT

J gene: TRBJ2-1
V gene: TRBV12-3/TRBV12-4
D gene: -
clone size: few
CDR3 protein: CASSLGRYNEQFF
CDR3 DNA: TGTGCCAGCAGTCTTGGACGGTACAATGAGCAGTTCTTC

J gene: TRBJ2-7
V gene: TRBV12-3/TRBV12-4
D gene: -
clone size: few
CDR3 protein: CASSPDTYYEQYF
CDR3 DNA: TGTGCCAGCAGCCCGGACACCTACTACGAGCAGTACTTC

J gene: TRBJ1-1
V gene: TRBV28
D gene: -
clone size: -
CDR3 protein: CASSPLGGAQTEAFF
CDR3 DNA: TGTGCCAGCAGTCCCCTCGGAGGGGCGCAGACTGAAGCTTTCTTT

J gene: TRBJ1-6
V gene: TRBV20-1
D gene: -
clone size: -
CDR3 protein: CSAKPRTNSPLHF
CDR3 DNA: TGCAGTGCCAAACCGAGGACTAATTCACCCCTCCACTTT

J gene: TRBJ1-5
V gene: TRBV5-5
D gene: -
clone size: -
CDR3 protein: CASSLEGNFKQPQHF
CDR3 DNA: TGTGCCAGCAGCTTGGAGGGCAACTTTAAGCAGCCCCAGCATTTT

J gene: TRBJ1-1
V gene: TRBV7-9
D gene: -
clone size: -
CDR3 protein: CASSLVGAGGSAFF
CDR3 DNA: TGTGCCAGCAGCTTAGTAGGGGCAGGCGGGAGTGCTTTCTTT

J gene: TRBJ2-3
V gene: TRBV28
D gene: -
clone size: -
CDR3 protein: CASSSPRGGTDTQYF
CDR3 DNA: TGTGCCAGCAGTTCTCCGCGGGGAGGCACAGATACGCAGTATTTT

J gene: TRBJ2-1
V gene: TRBV9
D gene: -
clone size: -
CDR3 protein: CASSPRLELGQFF
CDR3 DNA: TGTGCCAGCAGCCCTCGACTAGAGCTGGGGCAGTTCTTC

J gene: TRBJ2-7
V gene: TRBV7-2
D gene: TRBD1
clone size: once
CDR3 protein: CASSFRGQGSYEQYF
CDR3 DNA: TGTGCCAGCAGCTTTAGGGGACAGGGCTCCTACGAGCAGTACTTC

J gene: TRBJ2-3
V gene: TRBV28
D gene: -
clone size: many
CDR3 protein: CAIHDGQLTDTQYF
CDR3 DNA: TGTGCCATTCACGACGGGCAGCTCACAGATACGCAGTATTTT

J gene: TRBJ2-3
V gene: TRBV7-6
D gene: -
clone size: few
CDR3 protein: CASSLVGGVGTDTQYF
CDR3 DNA: TGTGCCAGCAGCTTAGTCGGGGGCGTGGGCACAGATACGCAGTATTTT

J gene: TRBJ1-4
V gene: TRBV7-9
D gene: -
clone size: -
CDR3 protein: CASSLATGGEKLFF
CDR3 DNA: TGTGCCAGCAGCTTAGCGACCGGTGGGGAAAAACTGTTTTTT